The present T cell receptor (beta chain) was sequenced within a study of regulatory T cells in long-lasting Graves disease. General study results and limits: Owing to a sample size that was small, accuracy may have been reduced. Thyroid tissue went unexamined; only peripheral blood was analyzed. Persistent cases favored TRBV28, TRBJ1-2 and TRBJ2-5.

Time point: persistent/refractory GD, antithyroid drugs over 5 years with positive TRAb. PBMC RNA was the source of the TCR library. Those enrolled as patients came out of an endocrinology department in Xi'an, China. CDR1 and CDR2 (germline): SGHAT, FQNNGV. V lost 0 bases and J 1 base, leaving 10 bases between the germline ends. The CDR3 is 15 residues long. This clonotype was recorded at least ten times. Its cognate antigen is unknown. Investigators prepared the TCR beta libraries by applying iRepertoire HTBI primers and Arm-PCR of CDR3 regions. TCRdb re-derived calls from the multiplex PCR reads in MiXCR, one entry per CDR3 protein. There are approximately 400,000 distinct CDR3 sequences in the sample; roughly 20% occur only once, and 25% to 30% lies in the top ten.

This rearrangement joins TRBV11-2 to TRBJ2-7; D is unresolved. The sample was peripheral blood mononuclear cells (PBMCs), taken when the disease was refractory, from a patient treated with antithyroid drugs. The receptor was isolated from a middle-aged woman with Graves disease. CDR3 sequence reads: CASSLDYAASYEQYF. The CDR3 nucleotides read TGTGCCAGCAGCTTAGACTACGCGGCGTCCTACGAGCAGTACTTC.